This record looks at one T cell receptor beta chain sequence and its context. Its antigen is still unknown. TCRdb reprocessed the reads with MiXCR, giving one entry per CDR3 protein. In the table there are a few hundred thousand distinct CDR3 sequences, roughly a third of which are singletons. This entry comes from a study of T cell repertoires in cytomegalovirus infection. The wider study: Public TCR beta signatures indicated both CMV infection and matching HLA type. General study findings and limits: Clonotypes of TCR beta that were HLA-C-restricted and CMV-specific dominated the ex vivo response.

CDR3 length equals 18 residues. V was trimmed by 4 bases and J by 3 bases, leaving 22 bases between them. Germline V lookup: CDR1 MDHEN, CDR2 SYDVKM. J is TRBJ1-5 and V is TRBV28; perhaps TRBD1 as D (5 bases). This clonotype was sampled from a human donor in good health (CMV status not recorded). Some clones in this sample may be carry-over from other donors' samples. Material: cultured PBMCs, obtained from culture after CMV antigen stimulation. This CDR3 reads CASSSMGGGNLNNQPQHF. CDR3 sequence (DNA): TGTGCCAGCAGTTCAATGGGGGGAGGGAATCTTAACAATCAGCCCCAGCATTTT.